The 27 T cell receptor beta chains in this list originate from one sample, sequenced in a study of CD8 T cells in ankylosing spondylitis. From the 5' RACE reads, TCRdb called clonotypes with MiXCR, one entry per CDR3 protein. The profile shows approximately 300,000 distinct CDR3 sequences, 20% of them singletons. What was sequenced was blood, either unsorted or a sorted T cell fraction (not recorded which). These receptors all come from a male donor with ankylosing spondylitis or in good health (not recorded which).

This clonotype was detected only a few times. The V gene is TRBV3-1, the J gene TRBJ1-1; D is possibly TRBD1 (5 bases). Trimming cost V 1 base and J 4 bases, with 13 bases left between them. CDR1 is LGHDT and CDR2 is YNNKEL in the germline V gene (reference sequence). CDR3 length equals 15 residues. CDR3 in amino acids: CASSQGDSWFTEAFF. For the CDR3, the DNA is TGTGCCAGCAGCCAAGGTGACAGTTGGTTCACTGAAGCTTTCTTT.

This clonotype came up a few times. The chain carries TRBV3-1 and TRBJ1-2, with no clear D. CDR3 length: 14 amino acids. Between the trimmed V and J ends, which lost 1 base and 4 bases, there was a span of 10 bases. CDR1 is LGHDT, CDR2 YNNKEL, per germline (reference sequence). The CDR3 here is CASSQVHSTYGYTF. Written as DNA, the CDR3 is TGTGCCAGCAGCCAAGTTCACAGTACCTATGGCTACACCTTC.

This clonotype occurred many times. V and J are TRBV7-2 and TRBJ1-6, with 8 bases fitting TRBD1. The CDR3 is 16 amino acids. Germline CDR1 is SGHTA and CDR2 is FQGNSA. V trimming: 1 base; J trimming: 7 bases; junction bases outside the gene matches: 6. The CDR3 sequence is CASSLGTRQGNSPLHF. DNA of the CDR3: TGTGCCAGCAGCTTAGGAACGAGACAGGGGAATTCACCCCTCCACTTT.

This clonotype was seen only a few times. This chain uses TRBV29-1 with TRBJ2-5; 8 nucleotides match TRBD1. From germline, CDR1 is SQVTM and CDR2 ANQGSEA. The CDR3 extends over 16 amino acids. After removal of 0 bases from V and 1 base from J, the junction contained 7 bases not matched to a gene. The CDR3 here is CSVEDRGTGSQETQYF. In DNA, the CDR3 is TGCAGCGTTGAAGATCGGGGGACAGGTAGCCAAGAGACCCAGTACTTC.

This clonotype has just one count. The chain carries TRBV2 and TRBJ1-5; weak D call: TRBD1 (6 bases). The germline CDR1 and CDR2 sequences are SNHLY and FYNNEI. CDR3 length: 14 amino acids. The V end lost 6 bases, the J end lost 3 bases, and 12 bases lay between the germline ends. The CDR3 DNA follows: TGTGCCAGCAGGAGCGGGACAATCAATCAGCCCCAGCATTTT. Translating gives CASRSGTINQPQHF.

There are a few counts of this clonotype. CDR3 residues: CASSLSPGGLYGYTF. CDR3 bases: TGTGCCAGCAGTTTATCGCCCGGGGGCCTCTATGGCTACACCTTC. The chain links TRBV27 to TRBJ1-2, with D possibly TRBD1 on 6 matching bases. The CDR3 runs 15 residues. V lost 0 bases and J 4 bases, leaving 12 bases between the germline ends. Germline CDR1 is MNHEY and CDR2 is SMNVEV (reference sequence).

The genes are TRBV6-1 and TRBJ1-4; perhaps TRBD1 as D (5 bases). Germline CDR1 and CDR2: MNHNS and SASEGT. The CDR3 is 12 residues long. The V end lost 8 bases, the J end lost 4 bases, and 8 bases lay between the germline ends. The CDR3 spells CASEGFNEKLFF. CDR3 DNA sequence: TGTGCCAGCGAGGGGTTTAATGAAAAACTGTTTTTT.

This chain connects TRBV20-1 to TRBJ1-5; D call uncertain. There are 16 residues in the CDR3. V dropped 4 bases and J dropped 3 bases, with 19 bases sitting between them. Germline V gene sequence: CDR1 DFQATT, CDR2 SNEGSKA (reference sequence). CDR3 coding DNA: TGCAGTGCTAATCCAAGCCCCGCTGCTCACAATCAGCCCCAGCATTTT. This gives the protein CSANPSPAAHNQPQHF.

This clonotype was observed a handful of times. This chain connects TRBV12-3 or TRBV12-4 to TRBJ2-7, with TRBD2 matching 8 bases. V dropped 3 bases and J dropped 4; count of bases not matched to a gene: 8. The CDR3 contains 15 residues. The CDR3 DNA reads as TGTGCCAGCAGTTTCGGAGCGAGCGGGAGTTACGAGCAGTACGTC. It specifies CASSFGASGSYEQYV.

A few counts support this clonotype. This sequence joins TRBV12-3 or TRBV12-4 and TRBJ2-1; weak D call: TRBD1 (6 bases). Trimming removed 2 bases at V and 5 bases at J, with 10 bases between. This CDR3 is built from 14 residues. The CDR3: CASSLMGAHNEQFF. The CDR3 coding sequence is TGTGCCAGCAGTTTAATGGGGGCCCACAATGAGCAGTTCTTC.

CDR3 sequence reads: CASTSAGRGSYNEQFF. In nucleotides, the CDR3 is TGTGCCAGCACCTCAGCTGGGCGGGGCTCCTACAATGAGCAGTTCTTC. The V call is TRBV28, the J call TRBJ2-1; D perhaps matches TRBD2 (6 bases). This CDR3 is built from 16 residues. The germline CDR1 and CDR2 sequences are MDHEN and SYDVKM. Trimming took off 7 bases at V and 0 bases at J, with 16 bases between the two ends.

The V gene is TRBV27, the J gene TRBJ2-3, with D perhaps given as TRBD1 or TRBD2 (6 bases each). The CDR3 runs to 17 residues. V was pared by 8 bases and J by 2 bases, with 23 bases between. Germline CDR1 MNHEY, CDR2 SMNVEV (reference sequence). CDR3 bases: TGTGCCAGCTCTTTGGGGGGAGCAGGGGAGTACACAGATACGCAGTATTTT. Protein: CASSLGGAGEYTDTQYF.

As DNA, the CDR3 is TGCGCCAGCAGTCAATCGACCCGGGCAGGGTATCTGACTGAGCAGTTCTTC. Amino acids: CASSQSTRAGYLTEQFF. This chain links TRBV23-1 with TRBJ2-1; D may be TRBD1 (5 bases). TRBV23-1 is an open reading frame, and its role is uncertain. Trimming pared 0 bases from V and 9 bases from J, leaving 21 bases between. CDR3 size: 17 residues.

The J gene is TRBJ2-3, the V gene TRBV24-1; TRBD2 might be the D (6 bases). CDR1 KGHDR and CDR2 SFDVKD come from the germline V gene. V gave up 3 bases and J gave up 11 bases, with 14 bases separating them. The CDR3 has 13 amino acids. The CDR3 region has the DNA TGTGCCACCAGTGATCATAGCGGTGGAAAGCAGTATTTT. It translates to CATSDHSGGKQYF.

This clonotype was detected only a few times. The chain recombines TRBV12-3 or TRBV12-4 with TRBJ2-2; TRBD2 aligns across 9 bases. The CDR3 is 14 residues long. With 3 bases clipped from V and 8 bases from J, the junction kept 4 bases outside the gene matches. The CDR3 sequence is CASSFYLAGGELFF. The CDR3 bases are TGTGCCAGCAGTTTCTACCTAGCGGGAGGGGAGCTGTTTTTT.

The table lists this clonotype with a few counts. The CDR3 here is CASSPRPGELFF. CDR3 coding DNA: TGTGCCAGCAGCCCCCGCCCCGGGGAGCTGTTTTTT. The chain carries TRBV3-1 and TRBJ2-2; the D is unclear. The germline CDR1 and CDR2 sequences are LGHDT and YNNKEL (reference sequence). The length of the CDR3 is 12 residues. V lost 4 bases and J 6 bases, leaving 6 bases between the germline ends.

The table lists this clonotype with many counts. The chain uses TRBV5-1 and TRBJ1-2; the D is unclear. Trimming pared 1 base from V and 8 bases from J, leaving 12 bases between. Germline-derived CDR1 and CDR2 are SGHRS and YFSETQ. The CDR3 has 13 residues. For the CDR3, the DNA is TGCGCCAGCAGCTTGAACGGGGAAGGCGGCTACACCTTC. Translating it yields CASSLNGEGGYTF.

The CDR3 protein is CASSQIRDRGYTF. CDR3 coding DNA: TGTGCCAGCAGCCAAATTCGAGACAGGGGCTACACCTTC. The chain has TRBV3-1 and TRBJ1-2, with D perhaps TRBD1 (6 bases). Looked up from germline, CDR1 is LGHDT and CDR2 is YNNKEL (reference sequence). Trimming pared 2 bases from V and 8 bases from J, leaving 12 bases between. This CDR3 is built from 13 residues.

The table lists this clonotype with many counts. This chain joins TRBV7-3 and TRBJ2-2; D remains unclear. The germline V and J ends were trimmed by 5 bases and 5 bases, with 3 bases remaining between them. CDR1 and CDR2 from the germline V gene are SGHTA and FQGTGA. There are 11 residues in the CDR3. In nucleotides, the CDR3 is TGTGCCAGCAGCAAAACCGGGGAGCTGTTTTTT. It yields the protein CASSKTGELFF.

This clonotype was counted only a few times. The chain joins TRBV20-1 to TRBJ1-5; 9 positions agree with TRBD1. The CDR3 sequence is 14 residues long. Germline loops: CDR1 DFQATT, CDR2 SNEGSKA (reference sequence). With 5 bases clipped from V and 5 bases from J, the junction kept 7 bases outside the gene matches. CDR3 in amino acids: CSARQGGKDQPQHF. CDR3 bases: TGCAGTGCTCGACAGGGGGGAAAGGATCAGCCCCAGCATTTT.

This clonotype was recorded a few times. As DNA, the CDR3 is TGCAGTGCGAAACATAGCGGCAGAGGAGACGAGCAGTACGTC. Its translation: CSAKHSGRGDEQYV. The rearrangement links TRBV20-1 to TRBJ2-7, with D perhaps TRBD2 (6 bases). The length of the CDR3 is 14 residues. CDR1 DFQATT and CDR2 SNEGSKA come from the germline V gene (reference sequence). The V end lost 6 bases, the J end lost 5 bases, and 20 bases lay between the germline ends.

This chain links TRBV7-8 with TRBJ1-3; tentatively, D is TRBD1 (6 bases). V was clipped by 1 base and J by 2 bases, with 12 bases between them. This CDR3 is built from 16 residues. Germline CDR1 reads SGHVS; CDR2 reads FQNEAQ. In nucleotides, the CDR3 is TGTGCCAGCAGCTTAGAGGCGGCAGGGGCTGGAAACACCATATATTTT. Protein: CASSLEAAGAGNTIYF. Combining the CDR3 with reference TRBV7-8 and TRBJ1-3 gives the whole variable domain GAGVSQSPRYKVAKRGQDVALRCDPISGHVSLFWYQQALGQGPEFLTYFQNEAQLDKSGLPSDRFFAERPEGSVSTLKIQRTQQEDSAVYLCASSLEAAGAGNTIYFGEGSWLTVV.

The chain has TRBV12-3 or TRBV12-4 and TRBJ1-2; TRBD1 might be the D (5 bases). With 6 bases removed from V and 4 bases from J, the gap between germline ends came to 12 bases. There are 13 residues in the CDR3. CDR3 nucleotide sequence: TGTGCCAGCAGCCCCAGAGGGACCTATGGCTACACCTTC. It is translated as CASSPRGTYGYTF.

CDR3 in amino acids: CASSLRPSGTTSDEQFF. The CDR3 region has the DNA TGTGCCAGCAGCTTGAGGCCTAGCGGGACTACTAGTGATGAGCAGTTCTTC. The chain uses TRBV7-8 and TRBJ2-1, with 9 bases matching TRBD2. Germline assignment: CDR1 SGHVS and CDR2 FQNEAQ. Unmatched junction bases numbered 14, after V lost 3 bases and J lost 8 bases. There are 17 residues in the CDR3.

This clonotype has ten or more counts. J is TRBJ1-1 and V is TRBV5-1; 9 nucleotides match TRBD1. The junction had 8 bases not matched to a gene; V was cut back by 4 bases and J by 4 bases. The germline V gene has CDR1 SGHRS and CDR2 YFSETQ. The CDR3 has 15 amino acids. The CDR3 coding sequence is TGCGCCAGCAGCCCGAGACAGGGGGAAGGCACTGAAGCTTTCTTT. This encodes CASSPRQGEGTEAFF.

This clonotype appeared a few times. The V and J genes are TRBV29-1 and TRBJ2-3, with TRBD2 matching 11 bases. CDR1 and CDR2 (germline): SQVTM, ANQGSEA. CDR3 length: 16 amino acids. The V segment lost 5 bases and the J segment 8 bases; nucleotides outside the gene matches: 15. CDR3 loop: CSVPGTSGGGSGTQYF. In DNA, the CDR3 is TGCAGCGTTCCCGGGACTAGCGGAGGGGGGAGTGGTACGCAGTATTTT.

The rearrangement uses TRBV9 and TRBJ1-5, with D unclear. The CDR3 has 15 residues. Germline V gene sequence: CDR1 SGDLS, CDR2 YYNGEE. V was trimmed by 0 bases and J by 3 bases, leaving 10 bases between them. CDR3 protein: CASSVGSGPNQPQHF. As DNA, the CDR3 is TGTGCCAGCAGCGTAGGGAGCGGCCCCAATCAGCCCCAGCATTTT.